Listed here are 24 T cell receptor beta chains from one sample, sequenced in a study of OX40 agonist ivuxolimab in advanced cancers. Here immunoSEQ multiplex PCR was the method, and the copy in TCRdb shows in-frame clones only, minus some. The profile shows 38,000 or so clones, roughly nine tenths of them singletons. Sequencing was performed on CD4+ or CD8+ T cells sorted from blood, taken in a trial of the OX40 agonist ivuxolimab. The receptors here all came from an adult with an advanced solid tumor such as melanoma, head and neck, liver or kidney cancer.

This chain's CDR3 is CASLTGRGEAFF. The CDR3 nucleotides read TGTGCCAGCCTGACAGGAAGAGGGGAAGCTTTCTTT. The chain carries TRBV19 and TRBJ1-1; tentative D call: TRBD1 (6 bases). V lost 9 bases to trimming and J lost 8 bases, with 16 bases between them. The CDR3 totals 12 residues. From germline, CDR1 is LNHDA and CDR2 SQIVND (reference sequence).

This clone showed up just once. This sequence joins TRBV5-1 and TRBJ2-3, with D tentatively TRBD1 (5 bases). The CDR3 has 13 residues. Deletions cut 7 bases from V and 4 bases from J, with 13 bases between. From germline, CDR1 is SGHRS and CDR2 YFSETQ. The CDR3: CASLGPGADTQYF. The DNA of the CDR3 is TGCGCCAGCCTGGGGCCTGGTGCAGATACGCAGTATTTT.

The V gene is TRBV27, the J gene TRBJ2-7, with 8 bases identical to TRBD1. Trimming took 1 base from V and 0 from J; bases not matched to a gene: 14. This CDR3 contains 19 residues. The germline V gene has CDR1 MNHEY and CDR2 SMNVEV (reference sequence). The DNA of the CDR3 is TGTGCCAGCAGTTTATTCAGTCTGGACAGGGCCCCTCTCTCCTACGAGCAGTACTTC. This encodes CASSLFSLDRAPLSYEQYF.

This clone was seen once. This chain uses TRBV6-5 with TRBJ1-2, with no clear D. V was clipped by 0 bases and J by 8 bases, with 19 bases between them. The CDR3 contains 16 residues. The germline V gene has CDR1 MNHEY and CDR2 SVGAGI. The CDR3 sequence: CASSYSNSGGVGGYTF. Here the CDR3 DNA reads TGTGCCAGCAGTTACTCGAACTCTGGTGGGGTAGGAGGCTACACCTTC.

The gene calls are TRBV6-6 and TRBJ1-4, with D maybe TRBD1 (5 bases). V was shortened by 0 bases and J by 4 bases, with 12 bases between the two germline ends. Germline V lookup: CDR1 MNHNY, CDR2 SVGAGI (reference sequence). This CDR3 contains 16 residues. The DNA for the CDR3 is TGTGCCAGCAGTTACTCATGGGCGGGGGGTAATGAAAAACTGTTTTTT. As protein: CASSYSWAGGNEKLFF.

This chain joins TRBV5-4 and TRBJ2-1; D unclear. Germline lookup yields CDR1 SGHNT and CDR2 YYREEE (reference sequence). The ends were cut back, 4 bases at V and 3 bases at J, with 8 bases in the middle. The CDR3 loop spans 13 amino acids. The CDR3 is CASSTTNYNEQFF. In DNA, the CDR3 is TGTGCCAGCAGCACGACAAACTACAATGAGCAGTTCTTC.

The rearrangement uses TRBV7-9 and TRBJ2-7; 13 nucleotides match TRBD2. The V segment lost 5 bases and the J segment 5 bases; nucleotides outside the gene matches: 9. CDR3 length: 16 amino acids. The germline CDR1 and CDR2 sequences are SEHNR and FQNEAQ (reference sequence). The CDR3, as DNA: TGTGCCAGCAGCAACGCCCAGGGACTAGCGGGGAACGAGCAGTACTTC. This codes for CASSNAQGLAGNEQYF.

As concerns this clone: An end of the junction differs from the germline gene, which may be a read error. Written as DNA, the CDR3 is TGTGCCAGCAGCCCCGCGGCGGGGTGTCTGGTCTTC. It translates to CASSPAAGCLVF. J is TRBJ2-1 and V is TRBV7-9; maybe TRBD2 (6 bases). The CDR3 spans 12 residues. Germline V gene lookup returns CDR1 SEHNR and CDR2 FQNEAQ (reference sequence).

In DNA form, the CDR3 reads TGCGCCAGCAGCCAAGAAGAACCGGATGAAGCTTTCTTT. The encoded protein is CASSQEEPDEAFF. The chain links TRBV4-3 to TRBJ1-1; unclear D gene. Germline assignment: CDR1 LGHNA and CDR2 YSLEER. This CDR3 has 13 residues. Trimming shortened V by 0 bases and J by 7 bases, and 9 bases separated the two germline ends.

This rearrangement joins TRBV7-9 to TRBJ2-7, with D uncertain. Trimming took off 2 bases at V and 7 bases at J, with 21 bases between the two ends. The V gene's germline CDR1 is SEHNR and CDR2 FQNEAQ (reference sequence). The CDR3 consists of 16 residues. Here the CDR3 reads CASSLPSGPRRGEQYF. DNA for the CDR3: TGTGCCAGCAGCTTACCCTCCGGGCCCCGGAGAGGTGAGCAGTACTTC. The full variable domain, rest sourced from reference TRBV7-9 and TRBJ2-7, is DTGVSQNPRHKITKRGQNVTFRCDPISEHNRLYWYRQTLGQGPEFLTYFQNEAQLEKSRLLSDRFSAERPKGSFSTLEIQRTEQGDSAMYLCASSLPSGPRRGEQYFGPGTRLTVT.

The V call is TRBV7-9, the J call TRBJ2-1; 7 bases are a match to TRBD2. Germline V CDR1 and CDR2: SEHNR, FQNEAQ (reference sequence). The CDR3 is 18 amino acids. V lost 2 bases to trimming and J lost 1 base; unmatched junction nucleotides: 11. This CDR3 is CASSLRLGEGSSYNEQFF. In DNA form, the CDR3 reads TGTGCCAGCAGCTTACGTTTGGGGGAGGGGTCGTCCTACAATGAGCAGTTCTTC.

The J gene is TRBJ1-3, the V gene TRBV9; 10 bases match TRBD1. The CDR3 length is 16 residues. Looked up from germline, CDR1 is SGDLS and CDR2 is YYNGEE. The J segment lost 3 bases and the V segment lost 3 bases, leaving 6 bases of the junction unmatched. The CDR3 DNA reads TGTGCCAGCAGCGAGACAGGGGGCGTTCTTGGAAACACCATATATTTT. Protein: CASSETGGVLGNTIYF.

With regard to this clone: Other DNA sequences in this specimen translate into the identical CDR3. The chain combines TRBV9 with TRBJ2-7, with D possibly being TRBD2 (5 bases). This CDR3 region has 12 residues. CDR1 and CDR2 from the germline V gene are SGDLS and YYNGEE. V lost 4 bases and J lost 4, with 9 bases in between. CDR3 nucleotides: TGTGCCAGCAGCCCGGACTCGTACGAGCAGTACTTC. This encodes CASSPDSYEQYF. The full variable domain, its missing parts supplied by reference TRBV9 and TRBJ2-7, is DSGVTQTPKHLITATGQRVTLRCSPRSGDLSVYWYQQSLDQGLQFLIQYYNGEERAKGNILERFSAQQFPDLHSELNLSSLELGDSALYFCASSPDSYEQYFGPGTRLTVT.

V is TRBV9 and J is TRBJ2-7; no definite D call. Germline lookup yields CDR1 SGDLS and CDR2 YYNGEE. The CDR3 is made up of 13 amino acids. V was shortened by 0 bases and J by 7 bases, with 11 bases between the two germline ends. The CDR3: CASSVGPSSEQYF. Here the CDR3 DNA reads TGTGCCAGCAGCGTAGGCCCCTCCAGTGAGCAGTACTTC.

The chain joins TRBV7-2 to TRBJ2-5; the D gene is possibly TRBD2 (5 bases). This CDR3 has 13 amino acids. Germline CDR1 SGHTA, CDR2 FQGNSA. V lost 5 bases, J lost 2 bases, and 9 bases lay in between. The CDR3 sequence: CASSPPGQETQYF. The CDR3 coding sequence is TGTGCCAGCAGCCCCCCGGGGCAAGAGACCCAGTACTTC.

The CDR3 reads CASSVGDFYEQYF. The CDR3 nucleotides are TGTGCCAGCAGCGTAGGGGACTTTTACGAGCAGTACTTC. The rearrangement uses TRBV9 and TRBJ2-7; perhaps TRBD2 as D (6 bases). Germline assignment: CDR1 SGDLS and CDR2 YYNGEE. Trimming shortened V by 0 bases and J by 4 bases, and 8 bases separated the two germline ends. This CDR3 contains 13 residues.

The chain joins TRBV9 to TRBJ2-1; TRBD2 matches 7 bases. Germline V gene lookup returns CDR1 SGDLS and CDR2 YYNGEE. The CDR3 is 15 residues long. V was pared by 0 bases and J by 3 bases, with 3 bases of the junction left unmatched. CDR3 region: CASSVASGGYNEQFF. In nucleotides, the CDR3 is TGTGCCAGCAGCGTAGCTAGCGGCGGCTACAATGAGCAGTTCTTC.

The chain links TRBV7-2 to TRBJ1-6; D is possibly TRBD1 (5 bases). Germline CDR1 and CDR2: SGHTA and FQGNSA. The CDR3 extends over 15 amino acids. V dropped 2 bases and J dropped 10 bases, with 15 bases sitting between them. The CDR3 DNA follows: TGTGCCAGCAGCTTATGGCCAGGGAGAAGATCACCCCTCCACTTT. It yields the protein CASSLWPGRRSPLHF.

The chain carries TRBV7-2 and TRBJ1-2; no clear D. This CDR3 is 15 amino acids long. Between the trimmed V and J ends, which lost 4 bases and 4 bases, there was a span of 16 bases. Per the germline V gene, CDR1 is SGHTA and CDR2 is FQGNSA. The CDR3 here is CASSSPLDGLYGYTF. CDR3 sequence (DNA): TGTGCCAGCAGCTCCCCCCTGGACGGTCTCTATGGCTACACCTTC.

CDR3 nucleotides: TGTGCCAGCAGCCTAACTAGCGGGGGCGTTAATGAGCAGTTCTTC. Protein product: CASSLTSGGVNEQFF. The rearrangement links TRBV7-2 to TRBJ2-1; TRBD2 agrees at 11 bases. The germline V gene encodes CDR1 SGHTA and CDR2 FQGNSA. This CDR3 contains 15 residues. V shed 5 bases, J shed 7 bases, and the junction held 7 bases outside the gene matches.

The chain carries TRBV4-1 and TRBJ2-3; 16 nucleotides agree with TRBD2. The CDR3 sequence is 18 residues long. The V and J ends lost 2 bases and 11 bases, in that order; junction bases with no gene match: 13. Germline V CDR1 and CDR2: MGHRA, YSYEKL. CDR3: CASSQFGTSGGVTTGQYF. The DNA of the CDR3 is TGCGCCAGCAGCCAATTCGGGACTAGCGGGGGGGTTACAACTGGGCAGTATTTT.

The chain links TRBV5-4 to TRBJ2-7, with unresolved D. There are 13 residues in the CDR3. The V gene lost 2 bases and the J gene lost 3 bases, with 9 bases spanning the gap. CDR1 and CDR2 (germline): SGHNT, YYREEE (reference sequence). The CDR3 region is CASSFAANYEQYF. The CDR3 DNA sequence: TGTGCCAGCAGCTTCGCAGCAAACTACGAGCAGTACTTC.

The rearrangement joins TRBV14 to TRBJ2-5, with unresolved D. Germline assignment: CDR1 SGHDN and CDR2 FVKESK. CDR3 length: 14 amino acids. Trimming stripped 0 bases from V and 5 bases from J, with 10 bases between. This chain's CDR3 is CASSQEWVAETQYF. The CDR3 DNA reads as TGTGCCAGCAGCCAAGAGTGGGTCGCGGAGACCCAGTACTTC.

This chain joins TRBV29-1 and TRBJ2-1, with D hard to call. V was cut by 0 bases and J by 6 bases, with 21 bases left in between. The V gene's germline CDR1 is SQVTM and CDR2 ANQGSEA. The CDR3 is 17 amino acids. CDR3 bases: TGCAGCGTTGAAGATGTGGTGGAGACTCCTCCCTCCAATGAGCAGTTCTTC. The encoded protein is CSVEDVVETPPSNEQFF.